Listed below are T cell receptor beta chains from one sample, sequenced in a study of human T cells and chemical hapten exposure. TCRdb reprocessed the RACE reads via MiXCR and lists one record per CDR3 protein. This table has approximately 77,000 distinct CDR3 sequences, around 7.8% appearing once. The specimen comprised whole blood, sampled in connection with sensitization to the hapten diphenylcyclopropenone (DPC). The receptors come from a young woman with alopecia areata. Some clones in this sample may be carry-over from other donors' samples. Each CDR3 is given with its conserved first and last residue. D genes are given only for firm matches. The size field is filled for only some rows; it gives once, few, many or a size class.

CDR3 protein: CASSYFPPGQGTEAFF
CDR3 DNA: TGTGCCAGCAGTTATTTCCCCCCGGGACAGGGGACTGAAGCTTTCTTT
clone size: few
D gene: TRBD1
V gene: TRBV6-6
J gene: TRBJ1-1

CDR3 protein: CASSLNGDTGELFF
CDR3 DNA: TGTGCCAGCAGTTTAAATGGGGACACCGGGGAGCTGTTTTTT
clone size: -
D gene: -
V gene: TRBV12-3/TRBV12-4
J gene: TRBJ2-2

CDR3 protein: CASGIDPVYGYTF
CDR3 DNA: TGTGCTAGTGGTATAGACCCAGTTTATGGCTACACCTTC
clone size: few
D gene: -
V gene: TRBV12-5
J gene: TRBJ1-2

CDR3 protein: CASGLSRTGWNTEAFF
CDR3 DNA: TGTGCTAGTGGTTTGTCCCGGACAGGTTGGAACACTGAAGCTTTCTTT
clone size: -
D gene: TRBD1
V gene: TRBV12-5
J gene: TRBJ1-1

CDR3 protein: CASTTGTGYYGYTF
CDR3 DNA: TGTGCCAGCACCACCGGGACAGGTTACTATGGCTACACCTTC
clone size: -
D gene: TRBD1
V gene: TRBV6-5
J gene: TRBJ1-2

CDR3 protein: CARERGRTSGVETQYF
CDR3 DNA: TGTGCCAGAGAAAGGGGGCGGACTAGCGGGGTAGAGACCCAGTACTTC
clone size: many
D gene: TRBD2
V gene: TRBV2
J gene: TRBJ2-5

CDR3 protein: CASSPEYSNQPQHF
CDR3 DNA: TGTGCCAGTAGTCCGGAATATAGCAATCAGCCCCAGCATTTT
clone size: many
D gene: -
V gene: TRBV19
J gene: TRBJ1-5

CDR3 protein: CSVGSGTEAFF
CDR3 DNA: TGCAGCGTTGGGAGCGGCACTGAAGCTTTCTTT
clone size: few
D gene: -
V gene: TRBV29-1
J gene: TRBJ1-1

CDR3 protein: CASSHTQGDTGELFF
CDR3 DNA: TGTGCCAGCAGCCACACCCAGGGAGACACCGGGGAGCTGTTTTTT
clone size: many
D gene: -
V gene: TRBV14
J gene: TRBJ2-2

CDR3 protein: CASSLTEGQPQHF
CDR3 DNA: TGTGCCAGCAGCTTGACAGAAGGTCAGCCCCAGCATTTT
clone size: many
D gene: -
V gene: TRBV11-2
J gene: TRBJ1-5

CDR3 protein: CASKRGSWGETQYF
CDR3 DNA: TGCGCCAGCAAACGAGGTAGTTGGGGAGAGACCCAGTACTTC
clone size: many
D gene: -
V gene: TRBV5-1
J gene: TRBJ2-5